The rows below give T cell receptor beta chains drawn from one sample of a study of radiotherapy plus CTLA-4 blockade in lung cancer. Generated by immunoSEQ multiplex PCR, the TCRdb table keeps only in-frame clones and is missing some. The repertoire holds about 80,000 clones, with 70% to 90% as singletons. The sample consisted of peripheral blood, taken from a patient treated with radiotherapy plus ipilimumab. These receptors came from a human donor with non-small cell lung cancer who had stable disease on radiotherapy plus ipilimumab. CDR3s include the opening cysteine and the closing phenylalanine or tryptophan. The D gene is left open where the match is weak. Size is stated for part of the rows, as once, few or many counts, or as a class when the clone is expanded.

length: 15
size: NA
V: TRBV5-1
D: TRBD1
J: TRBJ2-3
CDR3: CASSTGQLLADTQYF
DNA: TGCGCCAGCAGCACGGGACAGTTGTTGGCGGATACGCAGTATTTT

length: 14
size: few
V: TRBV6-1
D: NA
J: TRBJ1-5
CDR3: CASSEAWGNQPQHF
DNA: TGTGCCAGCAGTGAAGCGTGGGGGAATCAGCCCCAGCATTTT

length: 15
size: NA
V: TRBV28
D: TRBD1
J: TRBJ1-5
CDR3: CASSLVTGVSQPQHF
DNA: TGTGCCAGCAGTTTAGTTACAGGGGTCAGTCAGCCCCAGCATTTT

length: 15
size: NA
V: TRBV28
D: TRBD2
J: TRBJ2-3
CDR3: CASRRGATSTDTQYF
DNA: TGTGCCAGCAGGCGGGGGGCCACTAGCACAGATACGCAGTATTTT

length: 14
size: NA
V: TRBV7-6
D: NA
J: TRBJ1-3
CDR3: CASSLSPGVNTIYF
DNA: TGTGCCAGCAGCTTATCCCCAGGGGTAAACACCATATATTTT

length: 13
size: NA
V: TRBV18
D: NA
J: TRBJ2-1
CDR3: CASSRGRRDEQFF
DNA: TGTGCCAGCTCCCGGGGCAGGAGGGATGAGCAGTTCTTC

length: 14
size: NA
V: TRBV7-3
D: NA
J: TRBJ2-5
CDR3: CASSPGTKQETQYF
DNA: TGTGCCAGCAGCCCCGGGACAAAACAAGAGACCCAGTACTTC

length: 13
size: NA
V: TRBV10-2
D: NA
J: TRBJ1-2
CDR3: CASSEVGGDGYTF
DNA: TGCGCCAGCAGTGAGGTGGGGGGCGATGGCTACACCTTC

length: 15
size: NA
V: TRBV4-2
D: TRBD1
J: TRBJ1-2
CDR3: CASSHPDRDNYGYTF
DNA: TGTGCCAGCAGCCATCCGGACAGGGATAACTATGGCTACACCTTC

length: 13
size: NA
V: TRBV10-3
D: NA
J: TRBJ1-4
CDR3: CAITGSYNEKLFF
DNA: TGTGCCATCACGGGGTCCTATAATGAAAAACTGTTTTTT

length: 16
size: NA
V: TRBV28
D: TRBD1
J: TRBJ2-7
CDR3: CASSSSDRVLIYEQYF
DNA: TGTGCCAGCAGTTCCTCGGACAGGGTATTAATCTACGAGCAGTACTTC

length: 13
size: NA
V: TRBV5-4
D: NA
J: TRBJ1-2
CDR3: CASRPDRTYGYTF
DNA: TGTGCCAGCAGGCCGGACAGAACTTATGGCTACACCTTC

length: 16
size: once
V: TRBV5-4
D: NA
J: TRBJ1-6
CDR3: CASSLQRGLNNSPLHF
DNA: TGTGCCAGCAGCCTACAACGGGGCCTAAATAATTCACCCCTCCACTTT

length: 16
size: NA
V: TRBV4-2
D: TRBD2
J: TRBJ2-3
CDR3: CASSQVGAGVGDTQYF
DNA: TGTGCCAGCAGCCAAGTAGGGGCGGGAGTGGGAGATACGCAGTATTTT

length: 15
size: NA
V: TRBV5-1
D: NA
J: TRBJ2-7
CDR3: CASSLAAGISPEQYF
DNA: TGCGCCAGCAGCTTGGCCGCAGGAATATCTCCCGAGCAGTACTTC

length: 13
size: NA
V: TRBV10-3
D: NA
J: TRBJ1-5
CDR3: CAISSESYQPQHF
DNA: TGTGCCATCAGTTCGGAGAGTTATCAGCCCCAGCATTTT

length: 14
size: NA
V: TRBV2
D: TRBD1
J: TRBJ1-2
CDR3: CASSVDRETRGYTF
DNA: TGTGCCAGCAGTGTAGACAGGGAAACTCGTGGCTACACCTTC

length: 13
size: NA
V: TRBV6-5
D: TRBD2
J: TRBJ2-3
CDR3: CASSSTGGNTQYF
DNA: TGTGCCAGCAGCTCGACCGGGGGGAATACGCAGTATTTT

length: 14
size: NA
V: TRBV6-1
D: NA
J: TRBJ2-5
CDR3: CASSENGVLETQYF
DNA: TGTGCCAGCAGTGAAAACGGGGTATTGGAGACCCAGTACTTC

length: 14
size: NA
V: TRBV11-3
D: NA
J: TRBJ1-1
CDR3: CASSLDRRSTEAFF
DNA: TGTGCCAGCAGCTTAGATCGGAGATCCACTGAAGCTTTCTTT

length: 15
size: once
V: TRBV6-5
D: NA
J: TRBJ2-7
CDR3: CASSYTTTDPYEQYF
DNA: TGTGCCAGCAGTTACACAACGACAGATCCCTACGAGCAGTACTTC

length: 11
size: NA
V: TRBV25-1
D: NA
J: TRBJ1-4
CDR3: CASSEFEKLFF
DNA: TGTGCCAGCAGTGAATTTGAAAAACTGTTTTTT

length: 12
size: NA
V: TRBV18
D: NA
J: TRBJ2-1
CDR3: CASSPRQNEQFF
DNA: TGTGCCAGCTCTCCCCGACAGAATGAGCAGTTCTTC

length: 13
size: few
V: TRBV10-3
D: NA
J: TRBJ1-5
CDR3: CATSGTANQPQHF
DNA: TGTGCCACTAGCGGGACTGCCAATCAGCCCCAGCATTTT

length: 15
size: NA
V: TRBV9
D: NA
J: TRBJ2-1
CDR3: CASSVEEGLYNEQFF
DNA: TGTGCCAGCAGCGTAGAGGAGGGGCTCTACAATGAGCAGTTCTTC

length: 12
size: NA
V: TRBV30
D: NA
J: TRBJ2-5
CDR3: CAWSKNAETQYF
DNA: TGTGCCTGGAGTAAAAATGCGGAGACCCAGTACTTC

length: 12
size: few
V: TRBV19
D: NA
J: TRBJ2-4
CDR3: CASSALFDIQYF
DNA: TGTGCCAGTAGTGCTCTTTTTGACATTCAGTACTTC

length: 18
size: NA
V: TRBV2
D: NA
J: TRBJ1-2
CDR3: CASSEAGGQGDYNYGYTF
DNA: TGTGCCAGCAGTGAAGCAGGAGGGCAGGGCGATTATAACTATGGCTACACCTTC

length: 19
size: few
V: TRBV14
D: NA
J: TRBJ2-6
CDR3: CASSQVWPDYASGANVLTF
DNA: TGTGCCAGCAGCCAAGTCTGGCCCGATTACGCCTCTGGGGCCAACGTCCTGACTTTC

length: 17
size: NA
V: TRBV13
D: TRBD2
J: TRBJ2-1
CDR3: CASSYGLAGPSYNEQFF
DNA: TGTGCCAGCAGCTACGGACTAGCGGGGCCCTCCTACAATGAGCAGTTCTTC

length: 15
size: NA
V: TRBV6-1
D: TRBD1
J: TRBJ1-6
CDR3: CASRLQGASNSPLHF
DNA: TGTGCCAGCAGGCTACAGGGGGCGAGCAATTCACCCCTCCACTTT

length: 14
size: once
V: TRBV15
D: NA
J: TRBJ2-1
CDR3: CATSTYDRGGEQFF
DNA: TGTGCCACCAGTACTTATGACAGAGGCGGCGAGCAGTTCTTC

length: 11
size: NA
V: TRBV30
D: NA
J: TRBJ2-7
CDR3: CAWSSIYEQYF
DNA: TGTGCCTGGAGCAGCATTTACGAGCAGTACTTC

length: 16
size: NA
V: TRBV11-3
D: NA
J: TRBJ1-1
CDR3: CASSTRVGVANTEAFF
DNA: TGTGCCAGCAGCACCAGAGTGGGGGTGGCGAACACTGAAGCTTTCTTT

length: 14
size: NA
V: TRBV14
D: NA
J: TRBJ2-5
CDR3: CASSQGPKQETQYF
DNA: TGTGCCAGCAGCCAAGGCCCTAAACAAGAGACCCAGTACTTC

length: 16
size: NA
V: TRBV28
D: TRBD2
J: TRBJ2-5
CDR3: CASSPGLAGGDETQYF
DNA: TGTGCCAGCAGTCCGGGACTAGCGGGAGGAGATGAGACCCAGTACTTC

length: 15
size: NA
V: TRBV6-5
D: NA
J: TRBJ1-5
CDR3: CASALIGGGNQPQHF
DNA: TGTGCCAGTGCCTTGATTGGGGGAGGCAATCAGCCCCAGCATTTT

length: 16
size: once
V: TRBV7-9
D: TRBD1
J: TRBJ2-7
CDR3: CASSLAPDRASYEQYF
DNA: TGTGCCAGCAGCTTAGCCCCGGACAGGGCGTCCTACGAGCAGTACTTC

length: 14
size: NA
V: TRBV5-1
D: NA
J: TRBJ2-1
CDR3: CASSSGGEYNEQFF
DNA: TGCGCCAGCAGCTCCGGAGGGGAATACAATGAGCAGTTCTTC

length: 14
size: NA
V: TRBV6-1
D: NA
J: TRBJ1-3
CDR3: CASRKQGTGNTIYF
DNA: TGTGCCAGCAGAAAGCAGGGCACTGGAAACACCATATATTTT

length: 16
size: NA
V: TRBV4-2
D: NA
J: TRBJ2-7
CDR3: CASSQGLGDTLHEQYF
DNA: TGTGCCAGCAGCCAAGGGTTAGGGGACACTTTACACGAGCAGTACTTC

length: 18
size: NA
V: TRBV5-4
D: TRBD1
J: TRBJ2-6
CDR3: CASSIPGQGVSGANVLTF
DNA: TGTGCCAGCAGCATCCCGGGACAGGGAGTCTCTGGGGCCAACGTCCTGACTTTC

length: 15
size: NA
V: TRBV7-2
D: NA
J: TRBJ2-3
CDR3: CASSLVPRGPDTQYF
DNA: TGTGCCAGCAGCTTAGTGCCCCGGGGGCCAGATACGCAGTATTTT

length: 13
size: NA
V: TRBV19
D: NA
J: TRBJ1-2
CDR3: CASMREREYGYTF
DNA: TGTGCCAGTATGAGGGAAAGAGAATATGGCTACACCTTC

length: 15
size: once
V: TRBV10-3
D: TRBD2
J: TRBJ2-5
CDR3: CAISELAGVGETQYF
DNA: TGTGCCATCAGTGAGTTGGCGGGAGTAGGGGAGACCCAGTACTTC

length: 13
size: NA
V: TRBV19
D: TRBD1
J: TRBJ2-3
CDR3: CASRVGGVDTQYF
DNA: TGTGCCAGTAGGGTAGGGGGCGTCGATACGCAGTATTTT

length: 17
size: NA
V: TRBV27
D: TRBD1
J: TRBJ1-6
CDR3: CASNPRGQAGYNSPLHF
DNA: TGTGCCAGCAACCCCCGGGGACAGGCCGGATATAATTCACCCCTCCACTTT

length: 16
size: few
V: TRBV28
D: NA
J: TRBJ1-5
CDR3: CASSDRTVRGNQPQHF
DNA: TGTGCCAGCAGTGACCGCACGGTCAGGGGCAATCAGCCCCAGCATTTT

length: 14
size: NA
V: TRBV2
D: NA
J: TRBJ2-7
CDR3: CASSARGFSYEQYF
DNA: TGTGCCAGCAGCGCCAGGGGTTTCTCCTACGAGCAGTACTTC

length: 16
size: NA
V: TRBV6-5
D: TRBD1
J: TRBJ1-2
CDR3: CASSSRQGGTNYGYTF
DNA: TGTGCCAGCAGTTCCCGACAGGGTGGTACTAACTATGGCTACACCTTC

length: 12
size: NA
V: TRBV29-1
D: NA
J: TRBJ1-2
CDR3: CSVDRGGYGYTF
DNA: TGCAGCGTTGACAGGGGAGGCTATGGCTACACCTTC

length: 14
size: NA
V: TRBV19
D: TRBD1
J: TRBJ2-6
CDR3: CASSKTGEANVLTF
DNA: TGTGCCAGTAGTAAGACAGGGGAGGCCAACGTCCTGACTTTC

length: 15
size: NA
V: TRBV5-6
D: NA
J: TRBJ1-3
CDR3: CASSLGLYSGNTIYF
DNA: TGTGCCAGCAGCCTGGGGCTGTACTCTGGAAACACCATATATTTT

length: 13
size: few
V: TRBV6-5
D: TRBD1
J: TRBJ1-2
CDR3: CASSLRQGGGYTF
DNA: TGTGCCAGCAGTTTAAGACAGGGTGGTGGCTACACCTTC

length: 15
size: NA
V: TRBV5-1
D: NA
J: TRBJ1-4
CDR3: CASSLNEGRGEKLFF
DNA: TGCGCCAGCAGCTTGAACGAGGGAAGAGGCGAAAAACTGTTTTTT

length: 11
size: NA
V: TRBV18
D: NA
J: TRBJ1-1
CDR3: CASSNRELAFF
DNA: TGTGCCAGCTCAAACCGGGAGCTGGCTTTCTTT

length: 10
size: NA
V: TRBV20-1
D: NA
J: TRBJ2-3
CDR3: CSAARDTQYF
DNA: TGCAGTGCGGCTAGGGATACGCAGTATTTT